One TCR beta chain is described in this entry. TCR beta CDR3 sequences were amplified from RNA transcripts. In the first-round RT-PCR of the TCR CDR3, the HTBI primer set was used. Each CDR3 protein gets one entry after TCRdb re-called the multiplex PCR reads with MiXCR. The repertoire includes some 420,000 distinct CDR3 sequences, roughly an eighth of them detected once, and 5% to 6.5% sits in the top ten. This sample was taken from a study of T cells in Graves' hyperthyroidism and ophthalmopathy. With 3 bases clipped from V and 4 bases from J, the junction kept 5 bases outside the gene matches. The CDR3 loop spans 14 amino acids. Looked up from germline, CDR1 is MGHDK and CDR2 is SYGVNS.

This chain joins TRBV25-1 and TRBJ1-1, with TRBD1 matching over 7 bases. This receptor was taken from a woman aged 18-30 years with Graves' hyperthyroidism. The sequenced sample was blood. The CDR3 nucleotides read TGTGCCAGCAGTGACGTAGACAGGGCCACTGAAGCTTTCTTT. It yields the protein CASSDVDRATEAFF.